Listed below are T cell receptor beta chains from one sample, sequenced in a study of blood T cell repertoires in COVID-19. Assay: immunoSEQ multiplex PCR; the TCRdb copy retains only in-frame clones and omits some. This sample carries 87,000 or so clones, 80% to 90% of them seen once, and the ten largest clones take approximately 10%. The material sequenced was peripheral blood. The receptors derive from a man older than 75 with acute or convalescent COVID-19. The CDR3 runs from the conserved cysteine through the conserved F or W. Each record gives: J gene, D gene, clone size, V gene, CDR3 protein, CDR3 DNA. A D gene is named only where the DNA matches it firmly. Some rows have no size entry. The others give once, few or many, or a class for an expanded clone.

TRBJ1-5	TRBD1	-	TRBV28	CASSFRDRDNQPQHF	TGTGCCAGCAGTTTCCGGGACAGGGACAATCAGCCCCAGCATTTT
TRBJ2-7	-	-	TRBV6-2/TRBV6-3	CASSYPQGLPYEQYF	TGTGCCAGCAGTTACCCCCAGGGCCTCCCCTACGAGCAGTACTTC
TRBJ1-5	TRBD1	-	TRBV6-6	CASSYVQGDQPQHF	TGTGCCAGCAGTTACGTACAGGGGGATCAGCCCCAGCATTTT
TRBJ1-5	-	-	TRBV6-1	CASSEEGNQPQHF	TGTGCCAGCAGTGAGGAGGGGAATCAGCCCCAGCATTTT
TRBJ1-1	TRBD1	-	TRBV30	CAWGGQVNTEAFF	TGTGCCTGGGGGGGACAGGTGAACACTGAAGCTTTCTTT
TRBJ1-5	-	few	TRBV5-1	CASSPGGASQPQHF	TGCGCCAGCAGCCCTGGGGGGGCAAGCCAGCCCCAGCATTTT
TRBJ2-3	TRBD2	-	TRBV24-1	CATSATSGSLTDTQYF	TGTGCCACCAGTGCGACTAGCGGGAGTTTGACAGATACGCAGTATTTT
TRBJ2-7	-	-	TRBV15	CATSRVGRDSEQYF	TGTGCCACCAGCAGAGTTGGCAGGGACTCCGAGCAGTACTTC
TRBJ2-1	-	-	TRBV9	CASSVEGSPSYNEQFF	TGTGCCAGCAGCGTAGAGGGGTCCCCCTCCTACAATGAGCAGTTCTTC
TRBJ1-2	TRBD1	-	TRBV10-3	CATWDSKKGSYGYTF	TGTGCCACGTGGGACAGTAAGAAGGGGAGCTATGGCTACACCTTC
TRBJ2-2	-	-	TRBV2	CASSEWQANTGELFF	TGTGCCAGCAGTGAATGGCAGGCCAACACCGGGGAGCTGTTTTTT
TRBJ2-7	-	-	TRBV7-9	CASSLPGGAHYNEQYF	TGTGCCAGCAGCTTACCCGGAGGAGCGCACTACAACGAGCAGTACTTC
TRBJ1-1	-	-	TRBV3-1/TRBV3-2	CASSLGTAYTEAFF	TGTGCCAGCAGCCTTGGCACCGCCTACACTGAAGCTTTCTTT
TRBJ1-6	-	few	TRBV5-8	CASSPRQRASPLHF	TGTGCCAGCAGTCCCCGTCAGCGGGCTTCACCCCTCCACTTT
TRBJ1-1	-	-	TRBV12-5	CASGFQGNTEAFF	TGTGCTAGTGGTTTTCAGGGGAACACTGAAGCTTTCTTT
TRBJ2-1	TRBD1	-	TRBV28	CASSFGGQGKPEQFF	TGTGCCAGCAGTTTTGGGGGACAGGGTAAGCCTGAGCAGTTCTTC
TRBJ2-2	TRBD2	-	TRBV18	CASSPISGSTGELFF	TGTGCCAGCTCACCGATAAGCGGGAGTACCGGGGAGCTGTTTTTT
TRBJ2-7	-	-	TRBV28	CASTLGQHSYEQYF	TGTGCCAGCACTTTAGGACAGCACTCCTACGAGCAGTACTTC
TRBJ1-5	-	once	TRBV27	CASSPGVSNQPQHF	TGTGCCAGCAGTCCGGGGGTTAGCAATCAGCCCCAGCATTTT
TRBJ2-2	-	-	TRBV5-5	CASSLFGNTGELFF	TGTGCCAGCAGCTTGTTCGGGAACACCGGGGAGCTGTTTTTT
TRBJ2-2	-	-	TRBV5-1	CASGGNTGEGAGELFF	TGCGCCAGCGGGGGGAATACAGGGGAAGGAGCCGGGGAGCTGTTTTTT
TRBJ2-7	TRBD1	-	TRBV10-3	CAISDLSSRGRGNEQYF	TGTGCCATCAGTGATCTATCTTCCCGCGGCAGGGGGAACGAGCAGTACTTC
TRBJ2-5	-	-	TRBV5-1	CASSGPKQETQYF	TGCGCCAGCAGCGGGCCGAAACAAGAGACCCAGTACTTC
TRBJ1-2	-	-	TRBV10-2	CASSEGPRVGYGYTF	TGCGCCAGCAGTGAGGGTCCCAGGGTGGGGTATGGCTACACCTTC
TRBJ2-2	-	-	TRBV28	CASSPSGSGNTGELFF	TGTGCCAGCAGTCCTTCGGGTAGCGGAAACACCGGGGAGCTGTTTTTT
TRBJ2-7	TRBD1	-	TRBV19	CASSIGGTASYEQYF	TGTGCCAGTAGTATAGGTGGGACAGCCTCCTACGAGCAGTACTTC
TRBJ2-1	TRBD1	-	TRBV19	CASSTPIGTGVRNEQFF	TGTGCCAGTAGTACGCCCATAGGGACAGGGGTACGGAATGAGCAGTTCTTC
TRBJ2-6	-	-	TRBV5-1	CASSFTTSGANVLTF	TGCGCCAGCAGCTTTACAACCTCTGGGGCCAACGTCCTGACTTTC
TRBJ2-1	TRBD2	-	TRBV3-1/TRBV3-2	CASSQDKREGLDNEQFF	TGTGCCAGCAGCCAAGACAAGCGGGAGGGCCTCGACAATGAGCAGTTCTTC
TRBJ1-2	-	-	TRBV19	CASSNQGSYGYTF	TGTGCCAGTAGTAACCAGGGATCCTATGGCTACACCTTC
TRBJ1-6	-	-	TRBV7-9	CASSTDNSPLHF	TGTGCCAGCAGCACAGACAATTCACCCCTCCACTTT
TRBJ1-2	TRBD1	-	TRBV28	CASSLSGTGDSGYTF	TGTGCCAGCAGTTTGTCCGGGACAGGGGACTCTGGCTACACCTTC
TRBJ1-1	-	-	TRBV28	CASSLGGSTEAFF	TGTGCCAGCAGTTTAGGGGGGAGCACTGAAGCTTTCTTT
TRBJ2-3	TRBD2	-	TRBV3-1/TRBV3-2	CASRIGAGGTDTQYF	TGTGCCAGCAGAATAGGAGCGGGGGGTACGGATACGCAGTATTTT
TRBJ2-5	TRBD2	-	TRBV7-9	CASSPLKLAAQETQYF	TGTGCCAGCAGCCCACTCAAACTAGCGGCCCAAGAGACCCAGTACTTC
TRBJ2-5	-	-	TRBV3-1/TRBV3-2	CASSLGLLRVEETQYF	TGTGCCAGCAGCCTGGGGCTTTTAAGAGTTGAAGAGACCCAGTACTTC
TRBJ1-2	TRBD1	-	TRBV3-1/TRBV3-2	CASSQERGQNYGYTF	TGTGCCAGCAGCCAAGAAAGGGGGCAGAACTATGGCTACACCTTC
TRBJ1-2	-	-	TRBV19	CASRTASNYGYTF	TGTGCCAGTCGGACAGCTTCTAACTATGGCTACACCTTC
TRBJ2-3	-	-	TRBV3-1/TRBV3-2	CASSQDPGVVNGDTQYF	TGTGCCAGCAGCCAAGATCCCGGGGTAGTGAATGGAGATACGCAGTATTTT
TRBJ2-7	-	-	TRBV18	CASSPPGNIHEQYF	TGTGCCAGCTCACCGCCAGGTAATATCCACGAGCAGTACTTC
TRBJ2-7	TRBD1	-	TRBV24-1	CATMTGASPMNYEQYF	TGTGCCACCATGACAGGGGCTTCCCCTATGAACTACGAGCAGTACTTC
TRBJ2-3	-	-	TRBV30	CAWSGGSRTSTDTQYF	TGTGCCTGGAGCGGGGGATCCCGAACTAGCACAGATACGCAGTATTTT
TRBJ1-6	TRBD1	-	TRBV5-6	CASSTQGASYNSPLHF	TGTGCCAGCAGCACACAGGGGGCCTCCTATAATTCACCCCTCCACTTT
TRBJ2-7	-	-	TRBV4-1	CASSQPSEGSYEQYF	TGCGCCAGCAGCCAACCGTCCGAGGGCTCCTACGAGCAGTACTTC
TRBJ1-5	-	once	TRBV24-1	CATSGGANNQPQHF	TGTGCCACCAGCGGAGGGGCCAACAATCAGCCCCAGCATTTT
TRBJ1-1	-	-	TRBV7-8	CASTIGAGLNTEAFF	TGTGCCAGCACCATAGGGGCAGGGTTGAACACTGAAGCTTTCTTT
TRBJ2-1	-	-	TRBV19	CASSAPSGRSLGNNEQFF	TGTGCCAGTAGTGCCCCCAGTGGAAGGTCATTGGGCAACAATGAGCAGTTCTTC
TRBJ2-5	TRBD2	once	TRBV6-5	CASSYAGGPGETQYF	TGTGCCAGCAGTTACGCGGGAGGGCCAGGAGAGACCCAGTACTTC
TRBJ1-5	TRBD1	-	TRBV2	CASERDREIANQPQHF	TGTGCCAGCGAAAGGGACAGGGAAATCGCCAATCAGCCCCAGCATTTT